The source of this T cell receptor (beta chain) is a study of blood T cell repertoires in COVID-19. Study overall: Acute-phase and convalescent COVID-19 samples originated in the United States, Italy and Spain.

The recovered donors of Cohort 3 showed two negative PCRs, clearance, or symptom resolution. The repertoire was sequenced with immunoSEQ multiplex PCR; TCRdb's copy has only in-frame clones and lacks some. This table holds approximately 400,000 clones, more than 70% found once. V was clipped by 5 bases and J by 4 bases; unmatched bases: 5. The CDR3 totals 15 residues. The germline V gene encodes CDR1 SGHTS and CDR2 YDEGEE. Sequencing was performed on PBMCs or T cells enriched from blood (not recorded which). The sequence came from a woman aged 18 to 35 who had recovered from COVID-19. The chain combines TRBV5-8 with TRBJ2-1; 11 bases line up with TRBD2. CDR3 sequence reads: CASSLTSGAYNEQFF. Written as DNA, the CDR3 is TGTGCCAGCAGTTTGACTAGCGGGGCATACAATGAGCAGTTCTTC.